One T cell receptor (beta chain) is described in this entry. Authors' processing steps: Quantification of nucleated cells was approximated via reference gene primer amplification. Sequencing was performed with immunoSEQ multiplex PCR; in TCRdb, only in-frame clones are kept and a portion is missing. V and J calls and clone size follow that table, whereas D and trimming were derived from the DNA. The sample contains some 45,000 clones, about nine tenths of which appear only once. These data come from a study of blood T cell repertoires in COVID-19. Across the whole study: COVID-19 samples, acute and convalescent, were from the United States, Italy and Spain. T cells, B-cell-depleted T cells, or PBMCs supplied cDNA or gDNA.

The TCR was taken from a human donor in a cohort sampled during active COVID-19. Material for sequencing was peripheral blood.

CDR3 in DNA: TGTGCCAGCAGCTTGGGGGGCTCGACAGGGGGAGAGACCCAGTACTTC. Translated: CASSLGGSTGGETQYF. The chain joins TRBV11-2 to TRBJ2-5; 9 bases are a match to TRBD1. The CDR3 has 16 residues. The V and J ends lost 3 bases and 4 bases, in that order; junction bases with no gene match: 9. Germline V gene sequence: CDR1 SGHAT, CDR2 FQNNGV.